One sample yielded the 9 T cell receptor beta chains listed below, sequenced in a study of blood T cells in healthy people across ages. The authors ran a second PCR of 7 to 11 cycles using a sample-barcoded 5' primer and a J-beta primer mix. In TCRdb, the 5' RACE reads were re-called with MiXCR into one record per CDR3 protein. The repertoire holds hundreds of thousands of distinct CDR3 sequences, with 58% as singletons. Sequences were obtained from blood. The receptors derive from a man younger than 45 in good health.

V and J are TRBV10-3 and TRBJ2-7, with no clear D. The CDR3 extends over 15 amino acids. Germline loops: CDR1 ENHRY, CDR2 SYGVKD. V was trimmed by 4 bases and J by 0 bases, leaving 13 bases between them. The CDR3 loop reads CAISGRASHSYEQYF. The DNA for the CDR3 is TGTGCCATCAGTGGGAGAGCGTCCCACTCCTACGAGCAGTACTTC.

J is TRBJ2-1 and V is TRBV9, with no clear D. The CDR3 sequence is 12 residues long. Trimming took off 2 bases at V and 5 bases at J, with 5 bases between the two ends. The V gene's germline CDR1 is SGDLS and CDR2 YYNGEE. The CDR3 sequence: CASSVDDNEQFF. In DNA, the CDR3 is TGTGCCAGCAGCGTTGACGACAATGAGCAGTTCTTC. The whole variable domain, filled in from reference TRBV9 and TRBJ2-1, reads DSGVTQTPKHLITATGQRVTLRCSPRSGDLSVYWYQQSLDQGLQFLIQYYNGEERAKGNILERFSAQQFPDLHSELNLSSLELGDSALYFCASSVDDNEQFFGPGTRLTVL.

The chain couples TRBV28 to TRBJ1-5; 12 bases align to TRBD1. The CDR3 consists of 18 residues. Per germline, CDR1 MDHEN and CDR2 SYDVKM. The junction had 16 bases not matched to a gene; V was cut back by 9 bases and J by 4 bases. This chain's CDR3 is CASRGDRGLYLKNQPQHF. The DNA for the CDR3 is TGTGCCAGTCGAGGGGACAGGGGGCTATATTTGAAAAATCAGCCCCAGCATTTT.

The chain recombines TRBV7-2 with TRBJ2-2; tentatively, D is TRBD1 or TRBD2 (5 bases each). The germline V gene encodes CDR1 SGHTA and CDR2 FQGNSA. The CDR3 is 13 residues long. The V and J ends lost 4 bases and 7 bases respectively, with 10 bases between them. This CDR3 is CASSSGRHGELFF. The CDR3 coding sequence is TGTGCCAGCAGCTCGGGGCGCCACGGGGAGCTGTTTTTT.

The J gene is TRBJ2-1, the V gene TRBV7-8, with D unclear. The CDR3 consists of 14 residues. Trimming removed 3 bases from V and 0 bases from J, with 6 bases in between. Germline CDR1 reads SGHVS; CDR2 reads FQNEAQ. DNA of the CDR3: TGTGCCAGCAGCTTGGCGAGCTCCTACAATGAGCAGTTCTTC. It translates to CASSLASSYNEQFF.

This clonotype was recorded once. The chain recombines TRBV4-3 with TRBJ2-1, with TRBD2 matching over 11 bases. The CDR3 sequence is 15 residues long. Germline V gene lookup returns CDR1 LGHNA and CDR2 YSLEER. V trimming: 2 bases; J trimming: 10 bases; junction bases outside the gene matches: 7. CDR3 in amino acids: CASSQFRLAGNEQFF. DNA for the CDR3: TGCGCCAGCAGCCAATTTCGACTAGCGGGAAACGAGCAGTTCTTC.

V usage is TRBV9 and J usage is TRBJ2-1; 9 nucleotides line up with TRBD1. Germline V gene data show CDR1 as SGDLS and CDR2 as YYNGEE. The CDR3 length is 16 residues. Losses at the gene ends were 3 bases for V and 4 bases for J; bases not matched to a gene: 8. The CDR3 region has the DNA TGTGCCAGCAGCGGACCGGGACAGGGCGGATACAATGAGCAGTTCTTC. Amino acids: CASSGPGQGGYNEQFF.

In the case of this clonotype: Compared with germline, one end of the junction differs, possibly owing to a read error. This sequence joins TRBV11-3 and TRBJ2-7; no definite D call. Matching the DNA end better, TRBJ2-5 makes the J call doubtful. Germline CDR1 SGHNT, CDR2 YENEEA. This CDR3 is 13 amino acids long. CDR3 amino acids: CASNLSVGETQYF. CDR3 sequence (DNA): TGTGCCAGCAACTTATCCGTCGGAGAGACCCAGTACTTC.

The chain employs TRBV20-1 and TRBJ1-2; D is undetermined. CDR3 length equals 15 residues. V lost 6 bases and J 4 bases, leaving 21 bases between the germline ends. The germline V gene encodes CDR1 DFQATT and CDR2 SNEGSKA (reference sequence). This CDR3 is CSADTAEATGYGYTF. Written as DNA, the CDR3 is TGCAGTGCCGATACAGCAGAAGCAACGGGCTATGGCTACACCTTC.